This T cell receptor beta chain emerged from a study of blood T cell repertoires in COVID-19 (TCRdb year 2020). Context from the whole study: The collaborator samples originated in the United States, Italy and Spain and spanned the acute and convalescent phases of COVID-19. Where HLA class I and class II types were available, the types were taken from metadata supplied by the sample provider, not from assay-based typing. Deeply sampled blood TCRbeta repertoires from subjects exposed to, actively infected with, or recovered from COVID-19 were included in the dataset. A freely available public database, intended as a resource for researchers studying the immune response to SARS-CoV-2, is where the repertoires were released. Sample metadata almost always included a de-identified subject ID, COVID-19 status, age in years and sex. The material from the prospective study consisted of cDNA or gDNA derived from T cells, B-cell-depleted T cells, or PBMCs. The samples were drawn from two sources: the first 160 participants of the ongoing ImmuneRACE study, and 1,000 to 1,500 subjects contributed by 6 global collaborators. Results the study describes overall, beyond this receptor: The amount of clinical and demographic metadata varied by source and participant and was provided uncurated.

Reading the germline V gene gives CDR1 SGHRS and CDR2 YFSETQ. Counted from cysteine to phenylalanine, this CDR3 has 14 amino acids. CDR3 DNA is the only sequence kept; it has 42 bases, read in frame from the first base. V is clipped by 0 bases and J by 5 bases, and the sequence between their germline boundaries is 11 bases long. The immunoSEQ Assay, a bias-controlled multiplex PCR, was used to amplify TCRbeta CDR3 regions from genomic DNA. In the paper's pipeline: Within the assay, amplification of reference gene primers was used to estimate how many nucleated cells each sample contained. Sequence reads were collapsed and filtered to measure the absolute abundance of every unique TCRbeta CDR3 rearrangement. For each sample, productive Simpson clonality was calculated by taking the square root of Simpson's diversity index across productive rearrangements. This immuneACCESS table, as held by TCRdb, lists in-frame sequences with V and J called but not all clones. Of the missing ones, under half trace to an unresolved V gene in checked studies; the others have no known cause. The D gene and trimming were derived from the DNA, and the V and J assignments and clone size from that table. The sample records 60,000 to 80,000 clones, 84% of which are singletons. 8% to 9% of the sample goes to the ten largest clones.

Each collaborating institution followed its own protocols to collect whole blood in K2EDTA tubes. Collaborator samples were shipped for TCRbeta analysis as frozen whole blood, isolated PBMCs, or DNA extracted from either sample type. About this clone: It lacks a known antigen. Base qualities are missing; no much larger clone stands one base away.

The sequence was collected from a man between 45 and 60 years old with active COVID-19. Rearrangement joined TRBV5-1 to TRBJ2-5, with the identity of the D gene unclear. Input material: peripheral blood. The CDR3 region: CASSLVGASETQYF. DNA sequence: TGCGCCAGCAGCTTGGTCGGAGCAAGCGAGACCCAGTACTTC.